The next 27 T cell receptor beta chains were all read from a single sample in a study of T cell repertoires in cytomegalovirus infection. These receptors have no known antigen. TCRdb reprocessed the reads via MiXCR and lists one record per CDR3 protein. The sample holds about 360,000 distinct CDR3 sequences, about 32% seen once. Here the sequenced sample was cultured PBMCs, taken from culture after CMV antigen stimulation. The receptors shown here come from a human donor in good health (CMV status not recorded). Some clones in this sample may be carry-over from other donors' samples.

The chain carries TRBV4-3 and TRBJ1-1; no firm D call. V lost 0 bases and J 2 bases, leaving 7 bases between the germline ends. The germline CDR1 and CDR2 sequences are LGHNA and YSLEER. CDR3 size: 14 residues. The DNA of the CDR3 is TGCGCCAGCAGCCAAGAGTTACCTAACACTGAAGCTTTCTTT. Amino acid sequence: CASSQELPNTEAFF.

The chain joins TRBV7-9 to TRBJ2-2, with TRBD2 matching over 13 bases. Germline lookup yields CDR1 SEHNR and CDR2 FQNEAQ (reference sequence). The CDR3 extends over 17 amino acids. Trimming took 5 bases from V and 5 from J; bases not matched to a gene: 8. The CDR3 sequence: CASSPPGLAGRTGELFF. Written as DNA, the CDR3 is TGTGCCAGCAGCCCGCCGGGACTAGCGGGACGAACCGGGGAGCTGTTTTTT.

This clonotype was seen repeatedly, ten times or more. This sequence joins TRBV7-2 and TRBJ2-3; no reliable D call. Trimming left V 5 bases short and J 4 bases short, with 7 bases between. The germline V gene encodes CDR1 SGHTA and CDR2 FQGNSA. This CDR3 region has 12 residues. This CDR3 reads CASSPEADTQYF. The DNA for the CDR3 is TGTGCCAGCAGCCCCGAGGCAGATACGCAGTATTTT.

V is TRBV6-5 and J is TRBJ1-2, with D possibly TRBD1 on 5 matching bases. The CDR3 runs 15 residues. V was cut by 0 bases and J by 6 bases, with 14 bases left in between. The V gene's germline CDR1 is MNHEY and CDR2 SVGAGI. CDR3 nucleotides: TGTGCCAGCAGTTACTCCCGGTTGCAGGGAGATGGCTACACCTTC. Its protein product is CASSYSRLQGDGYTF.

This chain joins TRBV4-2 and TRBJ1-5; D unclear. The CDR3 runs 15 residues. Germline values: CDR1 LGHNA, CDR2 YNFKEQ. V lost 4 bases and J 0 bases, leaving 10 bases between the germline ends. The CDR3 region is CASSLTGNSNQPQHF. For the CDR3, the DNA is TGTGCCAGCAGCCTGACGGGGAATAGCAATCAGCCCCAGCATTTT.

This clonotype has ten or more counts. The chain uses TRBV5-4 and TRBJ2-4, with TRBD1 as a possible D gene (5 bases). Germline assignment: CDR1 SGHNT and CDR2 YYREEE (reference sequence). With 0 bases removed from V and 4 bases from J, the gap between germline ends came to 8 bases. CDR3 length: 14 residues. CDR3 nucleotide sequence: TGTGCCAGCAGCTTGGCTCAGGGAAAAAACATTCAGTACTTC. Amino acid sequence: CASSLAQGKNIQYF.

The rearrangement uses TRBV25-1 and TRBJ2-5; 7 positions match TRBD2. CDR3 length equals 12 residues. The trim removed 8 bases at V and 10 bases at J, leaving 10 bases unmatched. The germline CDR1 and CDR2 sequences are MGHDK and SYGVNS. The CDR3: CASERAGERQYF. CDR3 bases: TGTGCCAGCGAGAGGGCGGGAGAACGCCAGTACTTC.

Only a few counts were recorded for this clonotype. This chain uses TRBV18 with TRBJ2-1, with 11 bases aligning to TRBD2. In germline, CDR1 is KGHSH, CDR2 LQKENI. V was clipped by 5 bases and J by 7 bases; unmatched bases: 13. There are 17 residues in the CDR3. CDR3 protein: CASSRGSGRAVANEQFF. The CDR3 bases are TGTGCCAGCTCAAGAGGTAGCGGGAGGGCCGTCGCTAATGAGCAGTTCTTC.

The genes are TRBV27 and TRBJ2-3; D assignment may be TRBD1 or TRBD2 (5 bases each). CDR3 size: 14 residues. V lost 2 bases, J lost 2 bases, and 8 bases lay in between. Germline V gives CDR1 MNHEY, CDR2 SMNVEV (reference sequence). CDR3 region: CASSLPGTTDTQYF. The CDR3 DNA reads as TGTGCCAGCAGTTTACCGGGGACCACAGATACGCAGTATTTT.

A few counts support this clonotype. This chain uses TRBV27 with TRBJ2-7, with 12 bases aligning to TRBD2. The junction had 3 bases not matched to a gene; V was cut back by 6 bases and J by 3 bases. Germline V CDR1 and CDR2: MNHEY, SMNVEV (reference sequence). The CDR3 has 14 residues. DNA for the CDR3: TGTGCCAGCAGCCGGACTAGCGGGGACTACGAGCAGTACTTC. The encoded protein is CASSRTSGDYEQYF.

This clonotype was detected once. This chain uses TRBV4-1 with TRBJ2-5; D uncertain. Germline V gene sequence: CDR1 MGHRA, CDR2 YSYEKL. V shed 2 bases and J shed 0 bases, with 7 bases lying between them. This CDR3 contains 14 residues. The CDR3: CASSQPTHQETQYF. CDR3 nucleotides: TGCGCCAGCAGCCAACCCACCCACCAAGAGACCCAGTACTTC.

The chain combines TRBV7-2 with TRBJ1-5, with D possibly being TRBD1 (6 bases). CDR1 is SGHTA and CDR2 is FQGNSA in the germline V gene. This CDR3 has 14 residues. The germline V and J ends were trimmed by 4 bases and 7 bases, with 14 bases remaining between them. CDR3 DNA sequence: TGTGCCAGCAGCTCCGACAGGCAGTACCAGCCCCAGCATTTT. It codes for CASSSDRQYQPQHF.

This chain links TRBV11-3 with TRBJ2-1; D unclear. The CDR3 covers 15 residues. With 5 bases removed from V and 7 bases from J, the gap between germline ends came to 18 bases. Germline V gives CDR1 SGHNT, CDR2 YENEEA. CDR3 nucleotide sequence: TGTGCCAGCAGCATGCGAGTGGGCCCCCAGAATGAGCAGTTCTTC. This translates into CASSMRVGPQNEQFF. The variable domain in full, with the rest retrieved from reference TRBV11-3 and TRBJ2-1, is EAGVVQSPRYKIIEKKQPVAFWCNPISGHNTLYWYLQNLGQGPELLIRYENEEAVDDSQLPKDRFSAERLKGVDSTLKIQPAELGDSAVYLCASSMRVGPQNEQFFGPGTRLTVL.

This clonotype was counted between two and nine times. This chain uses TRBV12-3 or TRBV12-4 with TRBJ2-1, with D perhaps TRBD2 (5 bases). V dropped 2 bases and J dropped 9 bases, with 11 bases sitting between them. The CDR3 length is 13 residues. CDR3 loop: CASSLSGIREQFF. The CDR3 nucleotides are TGTGCCAGCAGTTTATCGGGGATTCGTGAGCAGTTCTTC.

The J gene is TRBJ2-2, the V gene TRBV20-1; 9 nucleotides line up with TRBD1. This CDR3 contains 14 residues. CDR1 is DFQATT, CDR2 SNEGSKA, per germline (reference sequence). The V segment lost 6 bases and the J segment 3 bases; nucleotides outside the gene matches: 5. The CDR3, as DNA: TGCAGTGCCCCGGGACAGGGCGACACCGGGGAGCTGTTTTTT. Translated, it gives CSAPGQGDTGELFF.

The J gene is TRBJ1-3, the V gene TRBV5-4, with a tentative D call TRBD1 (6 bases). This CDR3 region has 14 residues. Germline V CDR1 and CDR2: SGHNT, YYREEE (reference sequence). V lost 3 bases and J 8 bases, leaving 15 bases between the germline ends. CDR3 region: CASSSTGGKDTIYF. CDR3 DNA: TGTGCCAGCAGCTCCACGGGGGGCAAGGACACCATATATTTT.

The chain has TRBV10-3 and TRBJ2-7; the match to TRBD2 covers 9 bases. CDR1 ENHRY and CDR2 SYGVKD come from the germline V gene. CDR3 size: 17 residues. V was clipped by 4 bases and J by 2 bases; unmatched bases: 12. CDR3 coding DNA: TGTGCCATCAGTGTACATCAACTAGCGGGTATTACCTACGAGCAGTACTTC. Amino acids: CAISVHQLAGITYEQYF.

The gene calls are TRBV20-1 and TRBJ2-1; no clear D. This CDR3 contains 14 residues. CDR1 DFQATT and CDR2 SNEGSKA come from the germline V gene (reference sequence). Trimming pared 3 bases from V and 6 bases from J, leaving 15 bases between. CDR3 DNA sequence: TGCAGTGCTAGTTCTGGTTTAAGGACCAATGAGCAGTTCTTC. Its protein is CSASSGLRTNEQFF.

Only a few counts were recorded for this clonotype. The CDR3 DNA reads as TGTGCCAGCAGCTTGTTCTATAACACTGAAGCTTTCTTT. Translation gives CASSLFYNTEAFF. This chain connects TRBV5-6 to TRBJ1-1, with D hard to call. Trimming took 1 base from V and 2 from J, leaving 6 bases between them. Germline CDR1 is SGHDT and CDR2 is YYEEEE. The CDR3 contains 13 residues. Full variable domain (missing parts from reference TRBV5-6 and TRBJ1-1): DAGVTQSPTHLIKTRGQQVTLRCSPKSGHDTVSWYQQALGQGPQFIFQYYEEEERQRGNFPDRFSGHQFPNYSSELNVNALLLGDSALYLCASSLFYNTEAFFGQGTRLTVV.

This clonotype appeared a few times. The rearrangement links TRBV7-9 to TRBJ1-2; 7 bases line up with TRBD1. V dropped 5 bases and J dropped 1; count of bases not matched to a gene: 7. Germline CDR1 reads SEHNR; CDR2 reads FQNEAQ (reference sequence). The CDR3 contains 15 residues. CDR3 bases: TGTGCCAGCAGCACCGAGACAGGGATTAACTATGGCTACACCTTC. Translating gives CASSTETGINYGYTF.

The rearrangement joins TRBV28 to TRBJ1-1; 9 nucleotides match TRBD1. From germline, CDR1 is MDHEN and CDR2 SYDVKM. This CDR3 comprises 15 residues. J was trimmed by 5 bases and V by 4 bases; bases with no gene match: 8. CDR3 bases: TGTGCCAGCAGTTACGGGAACAGGGGGCGGACTGAAGCTTTCTTT. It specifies CASSYGNRGRTEAFF. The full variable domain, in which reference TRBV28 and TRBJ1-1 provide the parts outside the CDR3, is DVKVTQSSRYLVKRTGEKVFLECVQDMDHENMFWYRQDPGLGLRLIYFSYDVKMKEKGDIPEGYSVSREKKERFSLILESASTNQTSMYLCASSYGNRGRTEAFFGQGTRLTVV.

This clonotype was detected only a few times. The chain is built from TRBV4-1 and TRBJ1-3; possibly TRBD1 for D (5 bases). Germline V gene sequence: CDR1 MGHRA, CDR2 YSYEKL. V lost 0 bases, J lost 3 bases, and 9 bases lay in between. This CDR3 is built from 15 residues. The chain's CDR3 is CASSQDRVFGNTIYF. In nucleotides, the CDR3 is TGCGCCAGCAGCCAAGACAGGGTATTTGGAAACACCATATATTTT.

CDR3 DNA sequence: TGCAGTGCTAGGAGGGGTGGATTGGAATACACAGATACGCAGTATTTT. Amino acids: CSARRGGLEYTDTQYF. The chain combines TRBV20-1 with TRBJ2-3; D tentatively reads TRBD1 or TRBD2 (5 bases each). Germline V gene lookup returns CDR1 DFQATT and CDR2 SNEGSKA (reference sequence). The V end was cut by 3 bases, the J end by 2 bases, with 18 bases between. This CDR3 spans 16 amino acids.

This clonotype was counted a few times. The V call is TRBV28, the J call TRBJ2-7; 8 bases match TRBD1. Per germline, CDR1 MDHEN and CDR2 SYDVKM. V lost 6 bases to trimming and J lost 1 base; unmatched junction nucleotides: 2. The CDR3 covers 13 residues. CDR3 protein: CASSYRGSYEQYF. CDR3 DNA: TGTGCCAGCAGCTACAGGGGGTCCTACGAGCAGTACTTC.

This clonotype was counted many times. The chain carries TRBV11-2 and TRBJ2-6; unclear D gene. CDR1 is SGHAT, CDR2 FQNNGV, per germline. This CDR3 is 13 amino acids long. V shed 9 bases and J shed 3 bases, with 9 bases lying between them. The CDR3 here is CASRFSGANVLTF. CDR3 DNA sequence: TGTGCCAGTCGATTCAGTGGGGCCAACGTCCTGACTTTC.

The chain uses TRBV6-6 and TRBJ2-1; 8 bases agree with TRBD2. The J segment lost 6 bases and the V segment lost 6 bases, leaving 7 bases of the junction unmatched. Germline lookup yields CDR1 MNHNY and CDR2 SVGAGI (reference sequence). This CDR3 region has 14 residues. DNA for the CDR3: TGTGCCAGCAGCCCCGGGGGGGCGGGCAATGAGCAGTTCTTC. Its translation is CASSPGGAGNEQFF.

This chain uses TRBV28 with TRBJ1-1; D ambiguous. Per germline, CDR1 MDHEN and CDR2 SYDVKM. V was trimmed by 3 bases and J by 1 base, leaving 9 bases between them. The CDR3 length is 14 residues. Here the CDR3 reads CASSFSIGNTEAFF. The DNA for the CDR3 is TGTGCCAGCAGTTTCTCCATAGGGAACACTGAAGCTTTCTTT.